In this sample, the clone carrying this T cell receptor (beta chain) turned up a few times. Its antigen is still unknown. These data come from a study of response to subunit inactivated influenza vaccine. Overall study results and limits: The study's authors posited that every seasonal influenza vaccination enlists few new T cells.

TCRdb reprocessed the RT-PCR reads with MiXCR, giving one entry per CDR3 protein. The data show fewer than 700,000 distinct CDR3 sequences, approximately 13% seen once. This CDR3 is built from 16 residues. Trimming stripped 4 bases from V and 3 bases from J, with 18 bases between. Per germline, CDR1 MNHEY and CDR2 SVGAGI. Sequenced material: PBMCs from blood, taken roughly 47 days after vaccination. This chain connects TRBV6-5 to TRBJ1-2; the D is unclear. This sequence originates from a man aged 50 or older who received an inactivated influenza vaccine. The DNA for the CDR3 is TGTGCCAGCAGTTTGTTATCGGGCAGCGACTACTATGGCTACACCTTC. Residues: CASSLLSGSDYYGYTF.